Listed here are 32 T cell receptor beta chains from one sample, sequenced in a study of blood T cells in healthy people across ages (dated by TCRdb to the mid-2010s). The library was built by means of 5' RACE. TCRdb lists the instrument as Illumina HiSeq 2500. A second PCR of roughly 7 to 11 cycles was performed with a sample-barcoded 5' primer and a J-beta primer mix. Using fastp trimming at Q25 and MiXCR clonotype assembly, TCRdb reanalyzed the public sequencing data and kept in-frame beta chains. For every CDR3 protein sequence, its rows merge into one entry that carries the most common genes and DNA. The sample profile shows some 1 million distinct CDR3 sequences; more than 40% of them were found once. The ten top clones hold 15% to 20% of the sample. The sample was blood. The receptors were sampled from a woman aged 55-69 years in good health.

In its sample, this clonotype was seen a few times. The chain couples TRBV3-1 to TRBJ2-5, with D uncertain. The last part of the DNA fits TRBJ2-7 better; the J call may be wrong. The CDR3 runs to 16 residues. Germline CDR1 reads LGHDT; CDR2 reads YNNKEL (reference sequence). The DNA of the CDR3 is TGTGCCAGCAGCCAAGACCTATCTGGGGATTTCTACGAGCAGTACTTC. Protein product: CASSQDLSGDFYEQYF.

The chain uses TRBV12-3 or TRBV12-4 and TRBJ2-7; weak D call: TRBD1 (6 bases). The CDR3 is made up of 15 amino acids. The V and J ends lost 6 bases and 1 base respectively, with 16 bases between them. DNA of the CDR3: TGTGCCAGCAGACTGAACCGGGACACATCCTACGAGCAGTACTTC. This sequence encodes CASRLNRDTSYEQYF.

This clonotype was detected only a few times. The V call is TRBV6-6, the J call TRBJ1-2; the D gene is possibly TRBD1 (5 bases). The length of the CDR3 is 12 residues. Germline V gene sequence: CDR1 MNHNY, CDR2 SVGAGI (reference sequence). The V gene lost 2 bases and the J gene lost 4 bases, with 5 bases spanning the gap. The CDR3 DNA sequence: TGTGCCAGCAGTTACGGGGGCTATGGCTACACCTTC. Translation gives CASSYGGYGYTF.

The chain carries TRBV7-6 and TRBJ2-3, with 7 bases identical to TRBD2. V shed 5 bases and J 4 bases; nucleotides not matched to a gene: 9. Per the germline V gene, CDR1 is SGHVS and CDR2 is FNYEAQ. The CDR3 contains 15 residues. The chain's CDR3 is CASSLATSTADTQYF. The CDR3 nucleotides read TGTGCCAGCAGCCTCGCGACTAGCACAGCAGATACGCAGTATTTT.

This clonotype was seen more than once but under ten times. The chain recombines TRBV30 with TRBJ2-6; tentatively, D is TRBD1 or TRBD2 (5 bases each). Germline CDR1 GTSNPN, CDR2 SVGIG (reference sequence). Deletions cut 3 bases from V and 4 bases from J, with 22 bases between. The CDR3 extends over 18 amino acids. The CDR3 DNA follows: TGTGCCTGGAGGGTATGGGGGACCAGAGGTGGAGGGGCCAACGTCCTGACTTTC. This encodes CAWRVWGTRGGGANVLTF.

This clonotype turned up a few times. The chain carries TRBV5-1 and TRBJ2-5; 9 bases are a match to TRBD2. Trimming at V came to 0 bases and at J to 11 bases, leaving 11 bases not matched to a gene. The V gene's germline CDR1 is SGHRS and CDR2 YFSETQ. This CDR3 comprises 15 residues. The CDR3 region has the DNA TGCGCCAGCAGCTTGGGTTCTAGCGGGATCAATGAGCAGTACTTC. Translated, it gives CASSLGSSGINEQYF.

The genes are TRBV2 and TRBJ2-1; the match to TRBD2 covers 14 bases. The CDR3 is made up of 18 amino acids. Per the germline V gene, CDR1 is SNHLY and CDR2 is FYNNEI. V lost 1 base, J lost 6 bases, and 8 bases stayed unmatched. The DNA of the CDR3 is TGTGCCAGCAGTGAAGGCAAGGGACTAGCGGGAGCTCCCAATGAGCAGTTCTTC. Residues: CASSEGKGLAGAPNEQFF.

The genes are TRBV27 and TRBJ2-4; tentatively, D is TRBD1 (5 bases). The J call may not be correct, given that the DNA end is closer to TRBJ2-7. The length of the CDR3 is 14 residues. Germline lookup yields CDR1 MNHEY and CDR2 SMNVEV (reference sequence). CDR3 nucleotides: TGTGCCAGCAGTTTATGGGGCAGGGACTACGAGCAGTACTTC. As protein: CASSLWGRDYEQYF.

The gene calls are TRBV21-1 and TRBJ2-7. TRBV21-1 counts as a pseudogene. The CDR3 is 12 residues long. CDR3: CASSKIDYEQYF. The CDR3 DNA reads as TGTGCCAGCAGCAAAATCGACTACGAGCAGTACTTC.

V and J are TRBV29-1 and TRBJ2-1; TRBD1 might be the D (5 bases). This CDR3 has 14 amino acids. The germline CDR1 and CDR2 sequences are SQVTM and ANQGSEA. Trimming took off 7 bases at V and 0 bases at J, with 13 bases between the two ends. The CDR3 protein is CSADARASYNEQFF. CDR3 DNA sequence: TGCAGCGCCGACGCCAGGGCCTCCTACAATGAGCAGTTCTTC.

The chain has TRBV6-1 and TRBJ1-2; no definite D call. The CDR3 runs to 12 residues. CDR1 and CDR2 from the germline V gene are MNHNS and SASEGT. V was trimmed by 10 bases and J by 3 bases, leaving 12 bases between them. The CDR3 region has the DNA TGTGCCACCCGGGATGCATACTATGGCTACACCTTC. This encodes CATRDAYYGYTF.

The J gene is TRBJ2-2, the V gene TRBV5-1; 7 bases align to TRBD2. J was trimmed by 4 bases and V by 6 bases; bases with no gene match: 12. This CDR3 has 16 amino acids. Germline CDR1 and CDR2: SGHRS and YFSETQ. The chain's CDR3 is CASTPLGLVGTGELFF. For the CDR3, the DNA is TGCGCCAGCACCCCCCTCGGACTAGTTGGCACCGGGGAGCTGTTTTTT.

A note on this clonotype: One junction end does not reproduce the germline sequence, and a read error may be involved. The genes are TRBV28 and TRBJ2-7; D uncertain. The CDR3 length is 14 residues. CDR1 is MDHEN and CDR2 is SYDVKM in the germline V gene. The CDR3 loop is CASSFGLRNYVQYF. In DNA, the CDR3 is TGTGCCAGCAGTTTTGGGCTTAGAAACTACGTGCAGTACTTC.

The chain recombines TRBV6-5 with TRBJ2-3, with 7 positions matching TRBD2. J lost 1 base, V lost 0 bases, and 4 bases had no gene match. Germline V CDR1 and CDR2: MNHEY, SVGAGI. This CDR3 spans 16 amino acids. CDR3 residues: CASSYSVAGGTDTQYF. DNA of the CDR3: TGTGCCAGCAGTTACTCGGTTGCGGGGGGCACAGATACGCAGTATTTT.

This CDR3 reads CSAKVAGGDNEQFF. The CDR3 region has the DNA TGCAGTGCTAAAGTAGCGGGTGGAGACAATGAGCAGTTCTTC. This rearrangement joins TRBV20-1 to TRBJ2-1; 7 bases map to TRBD2. V lost 4 bases and J lost 5; bases outside the gene matches: 8. Germline V gene lookup returns CDR1 DFQATT and CDR2 SNEGSKA (reference sequence). This CDR3 is 14 amino acids long.

The V gene is TRBV28, the J gene TRBJ2-1; D is possibly TRBD1 or TRBD2 (5 bases each). V was shortened by 6 bases and J by 2 bases, with 14 bases between the two germline ends. Germline CDR1 reads MDHEN; CDR2 reads SYDVKM. CDR3 length equals 15 residues. The CDR3 is CASRTAAVTYNEQFF. In DNA form, the CDR3 reads TGTGCCAGCAGGACAGCGGCAGTAACCTACAATGAGCAGTTCTTC.

This clonotype showed up just a few times. The chain employs TRBV5-4 and TRBJ2-7; D gene ambiguous. Trimming took off 0 bases at V and 0 bases at J, with 7 bases between the two ends. The CDR3 runs to 14 residues. Germline lookup yields CDR1 SGHNT and CDR2 YYREEE (reference sequence). CDR3 sequence: CASSLDGRSYEQYF. CDR3 in DNA: TGTGCCAGCAGCTTGGATGGGCGCTCCTACGAGCAGTACTTC.

V gene TRBV15 combines with J gene TRBJ2-1; D remains ambiguous. The CDR3 sequence is 13 residues long. Trimming took off 5 bases at V and 9 bases at J, with 14 bases between the two ends. CDR1 is LNHNV, CDR2 YYDKDF, per germline (reference sequence). The CDR3 sequence: CATSSAILSEQFF. The CDR3 nucleotides read TGTGCCACCAGCTCGGCCATTCTCAGTGAGCAGTTCTTC.

V and J are TRBV6-5 and TRBJ2-2; D ambiguous. Germline-derived CDR1 and CDR2 are MNHEY and SVGAGI. Trimming took off 2 bases at V and 5 bases at J, with 6 bases between the two ends. This CDR3 spans 13 amino acids. CDR3 loop: CASSYVGTGELFF. CDR3 nucleotide sequence: TGTGCCAGCAGTTACGTGGGAACCGGGGAGCTGTTTTTT.

The V gene is TRBV7-9, the J gene TRBJ2-1; either TRBD1 or TRBD2 may supply D (6 bases each). V was shortened by 5 bases and J by 8 bases, with 22 bases between the two germline ends. The germline V gene encodes CDR1 SEHNR and CDR2 FQNEAQ (reference sequence). The CDR3 extends over 16 amino acids. CDR3 in amino acids: CASSPPEGVVIDEQFF. The CDR3 DNA sequence: TGTGCCAGCAGCCCGCCGGAGGGGGTAGTTATCGATGAGCAGTTCTTC.

The rearrangement joins TRBV11-3 to TRBJ2-5, with a weak D call TRBD1 (8 bases). Germline loops: CDR1 SGHNT, CDR2 YENEEA. Trimming cost V 5 bases and J 1 base, with 17 bases left between them. The CDR3 runs to 16 residues. The CDR3 coding sequence is TGTGCCAGCAGCCGCAGGACAGGGACTATCCAAGAGACCCAGTACTTC. As protein: CASSRRTGTIQETQYF.

The chain recombines TRBV10-3 with TRBJ2-3; no clear D gene. V lost 1 base and J lost 3, with 2 bases in between. This CDR3 comprises 12 residues. From germline, CDR1 is ENHRY and CDR2 SYGVKD. CDR3 sequence (DNA): TGTGCCATCAGTGAGTTTACAGATACGCAGTATTTT. As protein: CAISEFTDTQYF.

This clonotype was counted only a few times. The V call is TRBV7-2, the J call TRBJ2-4, with 8 bases matching TRBD2. The V gene end was trimmed by 5 bases and the J gene end by 3 bases; junction bases not matched to a gene: 12. The CDR3 runs 17 residues. Germline V gene data show CDR1 as SGHTA and CDR2 as FQGNSA. DNA of the CDR3: TGTGCCAGCAGCCGAGGGACTAGGGGTCGGGTCAAAAACATTCAGTACTTC. Protein product: CASSRGTRGRVKNIQYF.

This chain links TRBV27 with TRBJ2-7, with D possibly TRBD1 on 6 matching bases. CDR3 length: 13 amino acids. Per the germline V gene, CDR1 is MNHEY and CDR2 is SMNVEV (reference sequence). Trimming took 3 bases from V and 6 from J, leaving 12 bases between them. The CDR3 reads CASSFQDSLEQYF. The CDR3 DNA reads TGTGCCAGCAGTTTTCAGGACAGTCTCGAGCAGTACTTC.

The gene calls are TRBV20-1 and TRBJ1-2; D remains ambiguous. This CDR3 comprises 13 residues. V lost 6 bases to trimming and J lost 4 bases, with 15 bases between them. CDR1 DFQATT and CDR2 SNEGSKA come from the germline V gene (reference sequence). CDR3 protein: CSANPGTPYGYTF. The CDR3 DNA reads TGCAGTGCCAACCCGGGTACACCCTATGGCTACACCTTC.

J is TRBJ1-2 and V is TRBV20-1; 7 nucleotides align to TRBD1. This CDR3 has 13 residues. J gave up 5 bases and V 2 bases, and 5 bases lay outside the gene matches. Germline assignment: CDR1 DFQATT and CDR2 SNEGSKA (reference sequence). CDR3: CSARRGGGYGYTF. CDR3 nucleotides: TGCAGTGCTAGAAGAGGGGGCGGTTATGGCTACACCTTC.

To note about this clonotype: At one of its ends the junction is not consistent with the germline gene, which may arise from a read error. In DNA, the CDR3 is TGCAGTGCTACCGGGACTAGCGGGAGTTGGGGCTACGATGAGCAGTTCTTC. Translated: CSATGTSGSWGYDEQFF. The chain carries TRBV20-1 and TRBJ2-1; 14 nucleotides align to TRBD2. The germline V gene encodes CDR1 DFQATT and CDR2 SNEGSKA (reference sequence). The CDR3 extends over 17 amino acids.

For this clonotype: Germline is not matched at one junction end, which may reflect a read error. This chain joins TRBV27 and TRBJ2-7, with 8 bases fitting TRBD1. Germline CDR1 reads MNHEY; CDR2 reads SMNVEV (reference sequence). This CDR3 has 15 residues. The CDR3 nucleotides read TGTGCCAGCAGTTTAGAGACAGGGGCATCCTACAAGCAGTACTTC. As protein: CASSLETGASYKQYF.

This clonotype showed up just once. The V and J genes are TRBV10-3 and TRBJ2-7, with a tentative D call TRBD2 (6 bases). V lost 6 bases and J lost 7, with 19 bases in between. This CDR3 has 14 residues. Germline V gives CDR1 ENHRY, CDR2 SYGVKD. The CDR3 nucleotides are TGTGCCATCAGCCCTAGCGTATTCTCCTGTGAGCAGTACTTC. This encodes CAISPSVFSCEQYF.

This clonotype was detected once. V and J are TRBV5-1 and TRBJ2-7, with 7 bases identical to TRBD1. After removal of 2 bases from V and 3 bases from J, the junction contained 8 bases not matched to a gene. Germline lookup yields CDR1 SGHRS and CDR2 YFSETQ. CDR3 length: 15 amino acids. The CDR3, as DNA: TGCGCCAGCAGCTTCGACAGGGCCCCAGGCTACGAGCAGTACTTC. It specifies CASSFDRAPGYEQYF. The full variable domain, completed using reference TRBV5-1 and TRBJ2-7, is KAGVTQTPRYLIKTRGQQVTLSCSPISGHRSVSWYQQTPGQGLQFLFEYFSETQRNKGNFPGRFSGRQFSNSRSEMNVSTLELGDSALYLCASSFDRAPGYEQYFGPGTRLTVT.

J is TRBJ2-5 and V is TRBV27; TRBD2 matches at 8 bases. This CDR3 has 15 amino acids. V lost 5 bases, J lost 5 bases, and 10 bases stayed unmatched. CDR1 is MNHEY, CDR2 SMNVEV, per germline (reference sequence). CDR3 residues: CASSPRSGRLETQYF. The CDR3 DNA sequence: TGTGCCAGCAGTCCCAGAAGCGGGAGACTGGAGACCCAGTACTTC.

V is TRBV7-2 and J is TRBJ1-6; D call uncertain. This CDR3 has 13 amino acids. V was trimmed by 3 bases and J by 6 bases, leaving 6 bases between them. The V gene's germline CDR1 is SGHTA and CDR2 FQGNSA. As DNA, the CDR3 is TGTGCCAGCAGCTTTGGGTCTAATTCACCCCTCCACTTT. This sequence encodes CASSFGSNSPLHF.